The present TCR beta chain was sequenced within a study of post-analysis software for immune sequencing data. This clonotype came up a few times. The target antigen is unknown. V lost 6 bases and J 8 bases, leaving 10 bases between the germline ends. Looked up from germline, CDR1 is SNHLY and CDR2 is FYNNEI. This CDR3 is 11 amino acids long. Study-level results: Among four to six TRBV segments more frequent in patients than controls were TRBV5-6, TRBV5-1 and TRBV20-1.

Included in the TCR beta cDNA libraries were unique molecular identifiers. Via MiXCR, TCRdb re-called the PCR reads, giving one row per CDR3 protein. The sample has 350,000 to 500,000 distinct CDR3 sequences, approximately 39% seen once. Input material: blood. This chain connects TRBV2 to TRBJ1-2; no clear D. This receptor was obtained from a girl aged 2 to 10 with multiple sclerosis. CDR3 bases: TGTGCCAGCAGCGCATTCGACGGCTACACCTTC. It is translated as CASSAFDGYTF.